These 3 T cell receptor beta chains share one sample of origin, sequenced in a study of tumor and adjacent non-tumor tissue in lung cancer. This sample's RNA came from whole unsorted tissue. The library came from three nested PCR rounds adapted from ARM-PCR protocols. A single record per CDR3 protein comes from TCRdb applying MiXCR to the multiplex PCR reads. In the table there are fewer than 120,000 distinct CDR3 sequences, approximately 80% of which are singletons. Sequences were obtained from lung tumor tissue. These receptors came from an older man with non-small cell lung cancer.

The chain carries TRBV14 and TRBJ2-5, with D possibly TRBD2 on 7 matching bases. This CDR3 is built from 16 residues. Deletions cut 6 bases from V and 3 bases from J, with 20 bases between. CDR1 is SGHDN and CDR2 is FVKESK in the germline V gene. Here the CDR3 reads CASSALGLGGEETQYF. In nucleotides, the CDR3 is TGTGCCAGCAGTGCCTTAGGTCTAGGGGGGGAAGAGACCCAGTACTTC. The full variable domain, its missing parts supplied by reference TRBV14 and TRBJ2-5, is EAGVTQFPSHSVIEKGQTVTLRCDPISGHDNLYWYRRVMGKEIKFLLHFVKESKQDESGMPNNRFLAERTGGTYSTLKVQPAELEDSGVYFCASSALGLGGEETQYFGPGTRLLVL.

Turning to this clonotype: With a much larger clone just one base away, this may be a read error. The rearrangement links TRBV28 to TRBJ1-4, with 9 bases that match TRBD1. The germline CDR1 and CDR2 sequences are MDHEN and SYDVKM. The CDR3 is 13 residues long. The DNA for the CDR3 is TGTGTCATCCCGGACAGGGGCAGCGAAAAACTGTTTTTT. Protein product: CVIPDRGSEKLFF. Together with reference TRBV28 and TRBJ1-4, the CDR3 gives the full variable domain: DVKVTQSSRYLVKRTGEKVFLECVQDMDHENMFWYRQDPGLGLRLIYFSYDVKMKEKGDIPEGYSVSREKKERFSLILESASTNQTSMYLCVIPDRGSEKLFFGSGTQLSVL.

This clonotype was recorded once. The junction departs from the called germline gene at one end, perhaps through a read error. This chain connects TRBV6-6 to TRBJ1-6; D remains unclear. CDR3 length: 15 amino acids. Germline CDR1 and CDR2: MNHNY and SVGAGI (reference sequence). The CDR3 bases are TGTGCCAGTAGTTGGATCGGGCCCCATAATTCACCCCTCCACTTT. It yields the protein CASSWIGPHNSPLHF.